The subject of this entry is one T cell receptor (beta chain). Original data processing: For nucleated cells, counts were estimated from reference gene primer amplification. Generated by immunoSEQ multiplex PCR, the TCRdb table keeps only in-frame clones and is missing some. V and J calls and clone size are given by that table; D and trimming were obtained from the DNA. The sample lists roughly 140,000 clones, around four fifths seen once, with about 3% in the top ten. This sample was included in a study of blood T cell repertoires in COVID-19. Looking at the study overall: Samples came from the United States, Italy and Spain, spanning acute and convalescent COVID-19. Nucleic acid was either cDNA or gDNA, and it came from T cells, B-cell-depleted T cells, or PBMCs.

This CDR3 is 12 amino acids long. V gave up 2 bases and J gave up 14 bases; unmatched junction bases: 7. Germline-derived CDR1 and CDR2 are MDHEN and SYDVKM. The clonotype originates from a woman in her forties with active or convalescent COVID-19. The chain employs TRBV28 and TRBJ1-2, with TRBD1 matching 8 bases. Sequences were obtained from peripheral blood. The CDR3 DNA reads as TGTGCCAGCAGTTTACAGGGGGCGCGCTCAACCTTC. It specifies CASSLQGARSTF.